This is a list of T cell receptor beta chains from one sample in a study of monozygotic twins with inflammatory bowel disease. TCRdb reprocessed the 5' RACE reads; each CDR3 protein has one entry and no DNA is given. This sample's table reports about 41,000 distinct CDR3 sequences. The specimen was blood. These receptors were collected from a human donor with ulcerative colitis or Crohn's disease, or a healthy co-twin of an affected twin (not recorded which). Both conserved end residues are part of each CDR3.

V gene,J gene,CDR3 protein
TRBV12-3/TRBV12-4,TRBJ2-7,CASSQIAGGDYEQYF
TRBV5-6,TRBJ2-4,CASSGGQGTAKNIQYF
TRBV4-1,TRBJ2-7,CASSQVSGQAEQYF
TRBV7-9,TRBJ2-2,CASSWNTGELFF
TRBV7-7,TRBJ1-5,CASSLAFGDNQPQHF
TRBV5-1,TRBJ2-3,CASSLAPGSTDTQYF
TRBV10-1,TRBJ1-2,CARMGEASSYGYTF
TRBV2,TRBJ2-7,CASSLQGWYEQYF
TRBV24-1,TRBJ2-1,CATRGKGEGQEQFF
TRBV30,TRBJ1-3,CGWSARPGNSGNTIYF
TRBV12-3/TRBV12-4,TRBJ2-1,CASSEQGSSYNEQFF
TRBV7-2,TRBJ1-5,CASTPTPHQPQHF
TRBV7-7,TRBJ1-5,CASRRDGLLNQPQHF
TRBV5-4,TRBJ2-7,CASSSSYEQYF
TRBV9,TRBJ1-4,CASSPRDKQEKLFF
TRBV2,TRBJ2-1,CASSPQGVSSYNEQFF
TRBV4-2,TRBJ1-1,CASSQGAILLNTEAFF
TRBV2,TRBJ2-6,CASSQGASGANVLTF
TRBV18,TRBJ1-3,CASSPPGTGSGNTIYF
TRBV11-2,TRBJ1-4,CASSNLQGSGEKLFF
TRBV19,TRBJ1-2,CASSIVGLNYGYTF
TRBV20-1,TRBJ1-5,CSARTGYSNQPQHF
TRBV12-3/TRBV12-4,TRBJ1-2,CASSRQGRTNGYTF
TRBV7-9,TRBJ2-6,CASRGSGANVLTF